This is a list of T cell receptor beta chains from one sample in a study of blood T cell repertoires in COVID-19. TCRdb's table, derived via immunoSEQ multiplex PCR, lists solely in-frame clones and lacks some. The table has 150,000 to 200,000 clones, around three quarters seen once. The sequencing input was peripheral blood. The receptors derive from a man aged 55 to 70 with active or convalescent COVID-19. Each CDR3 is given with its conserved first and last residue. The D gene is left open where the match is weak. The listing skips clone size in some rows; elsewhere it reads once, few, many or a size class.

J	V	D	length	size	CDR3	DNA
TRBJ2-2	TRBV7-2	.	14	few	CASSFRGNTGELFF	TGTGCCAGCAGCTTCCGGGGGAACACCGGGGAGCTGTTTTTT
TRBJ1-3	TRBV9	.	16	.	CASSPIGGGGGNTIYF	TGTGCCAGCAGCCCCATTGGGGGAGGAGGAGGAAACACCATATATTTT
TRBJ2-3	TRBV28	.	14	.	CATKTAPSTDTQYF	TGTGCCACTAAGACTGCACCTAGCACAGATACGCAGTATTTT
TRBJ2-7	TRBV7-8	TRBD1	14	.	CASSLIGQGNEQYF	TGTGCCAGCAGCTTAATTGGACAGGGTAACGAGCAGTACTTC
TRBJ2-5	TRBV11-3	TRBD1	16	.	CASSSGLSRDRETQYF	TGTGCCAGCAGCTCCGGACTGTCCCGGGACAGAGAGACCCAGTACTTC
TRBJ2-6	TRBV5-1	.	14	.	CASRAAFGANVLTF	TGCGCCAGCAGAGCGGCTTTTGGGGCCAACGTCCTGACTTTC
TRBJ1-5	TRBV9	.	16	once	CASSVGGGGPQEPQHF	TGTGCCAGCAGCGTTGGGGGCGGGGGGCCCCAGGAGCCCCAGCATTTT
TRBJ2-7	TRBV4-3	TRBD1	14	.	CASSPGTGEYEQYF	TGCGCCAGCAGCCCGGGGACAGGGGAATACGAGCAGTACTTC
TRBJ2-3	TRBV6-5	.	15	.	CASRPGPLSTDTQYF	TGTGCCAGCAGACCGGGTCCCCTGAGCACAGATACGCAGTATTTT
TRBJ1-1	TRBV5-4	.	15	.	CASSSTGGGDTEAFF	TGTGCCAGCAGCTCGACAGGTGGGGGGGACACTGAAGCTTTCTTT
TRBJ2-7	TRBV4-1	TRBD1	16	.	CASSQPGQGSSYEQYF	TGCGCCAGCAGCCAGCCGGGACAGGGGAGCTCCTACGAGCAGTACTTC
TRBJ2-1	TRBV15	TRBD2	16	many	CATSRGAGGSYNEQFF	TGTGCCACCAGCAGGGGAGCGGGAGGATCCTACAATGAGCAGTTCTTC
TRBJ2-1	TRBV28	.	16	.	CASSQIQGRPYNEQFF	TGTGCCAGCAGTCAAATACAGGGAAGACCCTACAATGAGCAGTTCTTC
TRBJ2-3	TRBV13	TRBD2	15	.	CASRATGGSPDTQYF	TGTGCCAGCAGGGCTACAGGCGGGAGCCCCGATACGCAGTATTTT
TRBJ2-5	TRBV19	TRBD2	16	.	CASSTQGAGGEETQYF	TGTGCCAGTAGTACCCAGGGAGCGGGAGGGGAGGAGACCCAGTACTTC
TRBJ1-1	TRBV11-3	TRBD1	13	.	CASSARTGTEAFF	TGTGCCAGCAGCGCCCGGACAGGCACTGAAGCTTTCTTT
TRBJ2-5	TRBV19	TRBD1	13	.	CASSMDREETQYF	TGTGCCAGTAGTATGGACAGGGAAGAGACCCAGTACTTC
TRBJ2-7	TRBV7-6	TRBD2	13	.	CASSLRLASEQYF	TGTGCCAGCAGCTTACGACTAGCTTCCGAGCAGTACTTC
TRBJ2-7	TRBV5-1	TRBD1	14	.	CASSWGTGGHEQYF	TGCGCCAGCAGCTGGGGGACAGGGGGCCACGAGCAGTACTTC
TRBJ1-2	TRBV27	.	14	.	CASSKTGLNYGYTF	TGTGCCAGCAGCAAAACAGGGTTGAACTATGGCTACACCTTC
TRBJ2-7	TRBV11-2	TRBD2	15	.	CASSVGLAGVREQYF	TGTGCCAGCAGCGTAGGACTAGCGGGAGTGCGGGAGCAGTACTTC
TRBJ2-3	TRBV2	TRBD2	16	few	CASRPALAGGTDTQYF	TGTGCCAGCAGGCCCGCCTTAGCGGGAGGCACAGATACGCAGTATTTT
TRBJ2-1	TRBV18	.	14	.	CASSPLVAYDEQFF	TGTGCCAGCTCACCCCTTGTAGCGTACGATGAGCAGTTCTTC
TRBJ1-3	TRBV30	.	15	.	CAWSPDSDSGNTIYF	TGTGCCTGGAGTCCCGACAGTGACTCTGGAAACACCATATATTTT
TRBJ2-5	TRBV6-4	.	11	.	CASTMKEAQYF	TGTGCCAGCACCATGAAAGAGGCCCAGTACTTC
TRBJ1-4	TRBV28	.	14	.	CASSPGSLNEKLFF	TGTGCCAGCAGTCCCGGGAGCCTTAATGAAAAACTGTTTTTT
TRBJ2-5	TRBV28	.	11	.	CASSFLGTQYF	TGTGCCAGCAGTTTCCTCGGGACCCAGTACTTC
TRBJ1-5	TRBV10-3	.	13	.	CAIRGAEANPQHF	TGTGCCATCAGGGGGGCAGAAGCTAACCCCCAGCATTTT
TRBJ2-1	TRBV7-9	TRBD2	19	.	CASSLRGRGGLAGIQAQFF	TGTGCCAGCAGCTTACGGGGGCGCGGTGGCCTAGCGGGGATTCAGGCGCAGTTCTTC
TRBJ2-5	TRBV2	.	15	.	CASSESTLAGETQYF	TGTGCCAGCAGTGAAAGCACACTCGCGGGCGAGACCCAGTACTTC
TRBJ2-5	TRBV27	TRBD1	17	once	CASRLFSGTGVGETQYF	TGTGCCAGCAGGTTATTCTCCGGGACAGGGGTAGGAGAGACCCAGTACTTC
TRBJ2-3	TRBV7-2	.	16	.	CASSQASGSGADTQYF	TGTGCCAGCAGCCAAGCATCGGGATCAGGGGCAGATACGCAGTATTTT
TRBJ2-7	TRBV6-5	TRBD2	15	.	CASSYLLAGVYEQYF	TGTGCCAGCAGTTATTTGCTAGCGGGAGTCTACGAGCAGTACTTC
TRBJ2-2	TRBV30	.	16	.	CAWSVDRPTNTGELFF	TGTGCCTGGAGTGTGGACAGACCCACGAACACCGGGGAGCTGTTTTTT
TRBJ2-5	TRBV14	.	15	.	CASSQFGTGRETQYF	TGTGCCAGCAGCCAATTTGGTACAGGGCGGGAGACCCAGTACTTC
TRBJ2-3	TRBV9	TRBD2	18	once	CASSVGLRGGLSTDTQYF	TGTGCCAGCAGCGTAGGGCTGCGGGGGGGTCTTAGCACAGATACGCAGTATTTT
TRBJ2-7	TRBV6-5	TRBD2	15	.	CASSIRGERIYEQYF	TGTGCCAGCTCCATCCGGGGGGAGAGGATCTACGAGCAGTACTTC
TRBJ1-5	TRBV2	.	16	.	CASKLGGRMGNQPQHF	TGTGCCAGCAAATTGGGGGGGCGCATGGGCAATCAGCCCCAGCATTTT
TRBJ2-2	TRBV4-2	TRBD1	18	.	CASSQEGAGTGNTGELFF	TGTGCCAGCAGCCAAGAAGGGGCCGGGACAGGGAACACCGGGGAGCTGTTTTTT
TRBJ2-1	TRBV3-1/TRBV3-2	TRBD2	18	once	CASSQGLAGVPGGNEQFF	TGTGCCAGCAGCCAGGGACTAGCGGGAGTACCCGGGGGCAATGAGCAGTTCTTC
TRBJ1-1	TRBV7-9	.	15	.	CASSSSPGGGTEAFF	TGTGCCAGCAGCTCCTCCCCGGGCGGGGGGACTGAAGCTTTCTTT
TRBJ2-6	TRBV19	TRBD1	16	.	CASSTQGAAGANVLTF	TGTGCCAGTAGTACACAGGGGGCGGCTGGGGCCAACGTCCTGACTTTC
TRBJ1-5	TRBV6-5	TRBD1	14	once	CASRKQGENQPQHF	TGTGCCAGCAGAAAACAGGGGGAAAATCAGCCCCAGCATTTT
TRBJ1-4	TRBV29-1	.	14	few	CSAGSAEAGEKLFF	TGCAGCGCGGGAAGCGCGGAGGCGGGGGAAAAACTGTTTTTT
TRBJ2-3	TRBV5-4	.	13	.	CASSEASTDTQYF	TGTGCCAGCAGCGAGGCTAGCACAGATACGCAGTATTTT
TRBJ1-2	TRBV7-9	TRBD1	13	.	CASSPTGNYGYTF	TGTGCCAGCAGCCCGACAGGGAACTATGGCTACACCTTC
TRBJ2-1	TRBV2	TRBD2	15	.	CASTGGRASASEQFF	TGTGCCAGCACCGGCGGGAGGGCCTCGGCCAGTGAGCAGTTCTTC
TRBJ2-1	TRBV19	TRBD2	14	.	CASTAGGGGNEQFF	TGTGCCAGTACCGCGGGAGGGGGCGGGAATGAGCAGTTCTTC
TRBJ1-2	TRBV12-3/TRBV12-4	.	12	.	CASSLQNYGYTF	TGTGCCAGCAGTTTGCAGAACTATGGCTACACCTTC
TRBJ1-1	TRBV5-4	TRBD1	14	.	CASSSQGARTEAFF	TGTGCCAGCAGCTCTCAGGGGGCTCGAACTGAAGCTTTCTTT
TRBJ1-4	TRBV7-9	TRBD1	16	.	CASKAGTGSGREKLFF	TGTGCCAGCAAGGCCGGGACAGGATCGGGTCGTGAAAAACTGTTTTTT
TRBJ2-2	TRBV7-8	.	15	few	CASSFVSGSTGELFF	TGTGCCAGCAGCTTCGTTTCGGGAAGTACCGGGGAGCTGTTTTTT
TRBJ2-3	TRBV18	TRBD2	16	.	CASSPLAGGRTDTQYF	TGTGCCAGCTCACCACTAGCGGGAGGGCGGACAGATACGCAGTATTTT
TRBJ2-7	TRBV5-1	.	14	.	CASSKGLLEYEQYF	TGCGCCAGCAGCAAAGGACTTTTAGAGTACGAGCAGTACTTC